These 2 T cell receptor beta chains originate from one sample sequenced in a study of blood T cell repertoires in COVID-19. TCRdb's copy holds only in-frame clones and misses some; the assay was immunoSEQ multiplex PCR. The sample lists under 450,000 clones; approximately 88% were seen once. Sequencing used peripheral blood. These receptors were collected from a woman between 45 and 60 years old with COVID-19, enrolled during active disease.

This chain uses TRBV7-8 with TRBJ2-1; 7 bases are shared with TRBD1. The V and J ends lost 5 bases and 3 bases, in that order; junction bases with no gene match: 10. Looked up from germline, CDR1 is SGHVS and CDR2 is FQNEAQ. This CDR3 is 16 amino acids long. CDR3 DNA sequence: TGTGCCAGCAGCCCAAACCTAGGGACAGACTACAATGAGCAGTTCTTC. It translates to CASSPNLGTDYNEQFF. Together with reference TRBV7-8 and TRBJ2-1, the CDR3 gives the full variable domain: GAGVSQSPRYKVAKRGQDVALRCDPISGHVSLFWYQQALGQGPEFLTYFQNEAQLDKSGLPSDRFFAERPEGSVSTLKIQRTQQEDSAVYLCASSPNLGTDYNEQFFGPGTRLTVL.

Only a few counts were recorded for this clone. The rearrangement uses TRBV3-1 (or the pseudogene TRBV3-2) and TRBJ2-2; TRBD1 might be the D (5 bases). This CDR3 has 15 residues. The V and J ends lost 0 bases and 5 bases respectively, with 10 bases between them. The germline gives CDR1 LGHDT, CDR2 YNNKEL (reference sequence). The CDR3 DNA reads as TGTGCCAGCAGCCAAGAAGTAAGGGGAACCGGGGAGCTGTTTTTT. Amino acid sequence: CASSQEVRGTGELFF.